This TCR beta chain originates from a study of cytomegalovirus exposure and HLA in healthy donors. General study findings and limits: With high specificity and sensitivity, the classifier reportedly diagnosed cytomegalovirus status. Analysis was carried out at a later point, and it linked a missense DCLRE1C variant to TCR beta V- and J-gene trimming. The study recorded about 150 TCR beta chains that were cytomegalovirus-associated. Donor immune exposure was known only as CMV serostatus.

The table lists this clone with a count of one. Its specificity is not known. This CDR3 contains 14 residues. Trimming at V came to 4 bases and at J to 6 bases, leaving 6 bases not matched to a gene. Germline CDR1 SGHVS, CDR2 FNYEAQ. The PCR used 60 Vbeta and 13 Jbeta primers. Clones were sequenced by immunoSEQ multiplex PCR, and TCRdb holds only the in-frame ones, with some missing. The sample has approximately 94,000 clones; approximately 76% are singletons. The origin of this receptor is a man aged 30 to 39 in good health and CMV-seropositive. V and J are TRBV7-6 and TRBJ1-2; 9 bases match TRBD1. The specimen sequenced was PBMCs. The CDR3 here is CASSSQGAPHGYTF. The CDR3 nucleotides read TGTGCCAGCAGCTCACAGGGGGCGCCCCATGGCTACACCTTC.